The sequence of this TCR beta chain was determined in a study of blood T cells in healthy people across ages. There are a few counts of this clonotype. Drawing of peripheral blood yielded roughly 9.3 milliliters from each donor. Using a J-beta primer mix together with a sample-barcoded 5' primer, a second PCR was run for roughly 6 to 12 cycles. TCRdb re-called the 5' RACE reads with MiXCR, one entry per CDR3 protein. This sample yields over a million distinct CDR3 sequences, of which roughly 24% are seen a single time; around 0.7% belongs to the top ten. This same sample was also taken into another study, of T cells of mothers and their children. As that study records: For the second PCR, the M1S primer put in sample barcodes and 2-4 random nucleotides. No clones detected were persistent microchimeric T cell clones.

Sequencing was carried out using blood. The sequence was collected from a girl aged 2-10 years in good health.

CDR3 sequence: CASSPLTGLYGYTF. CDR3 in DNA: TGTGCCAGCAGTCCCTTGACAGGGCTCTATGGCTACACCTTC. V gene TRBV7-2 combines with J gene TRBJ1-2; 7 bases align to TRBD1. The CDR3 has 14 amino acids. V shed 6 bases and J 4 bases; nucleotides not matched to a gene: 8. The V gene's germline CDR1 is SGHTA and CDR2 FQGNSA. The full variable domain, with the rest looked up from reference TRBV7-2 and TRBJ1-2, is GAGVSQSPSNKVTEKGKDVELRCDPISGHTALYWYRQSLGQGLEFLIYFQGNSAPDKSGLPSDRFSAERTGGSVSTLTIQRTQQEDSAVYLCASSPLTGLYGYTFGSGTRLTVV.